The 5 T cell receptor beta chains reported below all come from one sample, sequenced in a study of tumor and adjacent non-tumor tissue in lung cancer. The library came from three nested PCR rounds adapted from ARM-PCR protocols. Each CDR3 protein gets one entry after TCRdb re-called the multiplex PCR reads with MiXCR. The table lists about 110,000 distinct CDR3 sequences, 84% of them singletons. The template was RNA from unsorted bulk tissue. The sample consisted of lung tumor tissue. These receptor sequences come from a man in his 70s with non-small cell lung cancer.

This clonotype is a singleton in its sample. A much larger clone differs by one base, so this may be a read error. This CDR3 is missing its conserved last phenylalanine or tryptophan, likely due to a read error. The V and J genes are TRBV5-1 and TRBJ1-3; 10 nucleotides line up with TRBD1. CDR3 length: 14 residues. The germline CDR1 and CDR2 sequences are SGHRS and YFSETQ. After removal of 3 bases from V and 8 bases from J, the junction contained 5 bases not matched to a gene. CDR3 sequence: CASSSGQGTHTIYS. The CDR3, as DNA: TGCGCCAGCAGCTCGGGACAGGGGACGCACACCATATATTCT.

Remarks on this clonotype: One end of the junction does not line up with germline, which may come from a read error. The chain carries TRBV4-1 and TRBJ2-2; D perhaps matches TRBD2 (6 bases). The length of the CDR3 is 19 residues. Germline CDR1 MGHRA, CDR2 YSYEKL. CDR3 loop: CASSQIPFWAGSVTGELFF. The CDR3 DNA follows: TGCGCCAGTAGCCAAATTCCATTTTGGGCGGGATCAGTCACCGGGGAGCTGTTTTTT.

V is TRBV6-1 and J is TRBJ2-5, with 8 positions matching TRBD2. After removal of 7 bases from V and 5 bases from J, the junction contained 12 bases not matched to a gene. The germline CDR1 and CDR2 sequences are MNHNS and SASEGT. The CDR3 consists of 15 residues. The CDR3 nucleotides are TGTGCCAGCAATGGAGGTAGCGGGGTAGGGGAGACCCAGTACTTC. Translation gives CASNGGSGVGETQYF.

As for this clonotype: A junction boundary mismatches the germline segment, possibly from a read error. This sequence joins TRBV4-1 and TRBJ1-1, with D unresolved. The CDR3 has 15 residues. Germline V gives CDR1 MGHRA, CDR2 YSYEKL. The CDR3 is CASSPVTATYTEAYF. As DNA, the CDR3 is TGCGCCAGCAGCCCGGTGACGGCGACTTACACTGAAGCTTACTTT.

V usage is TRBV20-1 and J usage is TRBJ2-3; 10 bases map to TRBD2. The CDR3 spans 16 residues. Germline loops: CDR1 DFQATT, CDR2 SNEGSKA (reference sequence). Trimming cost V 8 bases and J 12 bases; bases outside gene matches: 23. The CDR3 DNA reads TGCAGTCCCCGAGGGGAAAGCGGGGGGGTCACAGATATACAGTATTTT. Protein product: CSPRGESGGVTDIQYF.